Below, 19 T cell receptor beta chains from the same sample are listed, as sequenced in a study of blood T cell repertoires in COVID-19. Clones were sequenced by immunoSEQ multiplex PCR, and TCRdb holds only the in-frame ones, with some missing. The sample holds over 300,000 clones, roughly 90% seen once. Specimen: PBMCs or T cells enriched from blood (not recorded which). The receptor source for this set is a woman in her thirties with acute COVID-19.

The gene calls are TRBV5-1 and TRBJ2-2; D is possibly TRBD1 (6 bases). The V end lost 2 bases, the J end lost 4 bases, and 12 bases lay between the germline ends. CDR1 SGHRS and CDR2 YFSETQ come from the germline V gene. This CDR3 has 15 residues. CDR3 loop: CASSFIGTSTGELFF. The CDR3 DNA reads as TGCGCCAGCAGCTTCATAGGGACAAGCACCGGGGAGCTGTTTTTT.

The chain employs TRBV27 and TRBJ2-3; 11 nucleotides align to TRBD2. Per germline, CDR1 MNHEY and CDR2 SMNVEV (reference sequence). With V trimmed by 4 bases and J by 5 bases, 11 bases remained unmatched. This CDR3 is 17 amino acids long. CDR3 nucleotides: TGTGCCAGCAGTTCCCTCTTAGCGGGGGGGCCTTTAGATACGCAGTATTTT. It codes for CASSSLLAGGPLDTQYF.

The chain links TRBV19 to TRBJ1-2; 8 bases map to TRBD1. Germline assignment: CDR1 LNHDA and CDR2 SQIVND (reference sequence). The trim removed 4 bases at V and 4 bases at J, leaving 8 bases unmatched. This CDR3 spans 15 amino acids. The CDR3 loop reads CASSTGQGTGYGYTF. The CDR3 DNA reads TGTGCCAGTAGTACCGGACAGGGAACGGGCTATGGCTACACCTTC. Using reference TRBV19 and TRBJ1-2 for the parts outside the CDR3, the full variable domain is DGGITQSPKYLFRKEGQNVTLSCEQNLNHDAMYWYRQDPGQGLRLIYYSQIVNDFQKGDIAEGYSVSREKKESFPLTVTSAQKNPTAFYLCASSTGQGTGYGYTFGSGTRLTVV.

This chain uses TRBV7-2 with TRBJ1-1; D gene uncertain. V was pared by 3 bases and J by 0 bases, with 2 bases between. The CDR3 is made up of 12 amino acids. Germline CDR1 is SGHTA and CDR2 is FQGNSA. The CDR3 sequence: CASSFLNTEAFF. The CDR3 DNA reads as TGTGCCAGCAGCTTCTTGAACACTGAAGCTTTCTTT. Full variable domain (remainder filled in from reference TRBV7-2 and TRBJ1-1): GAGVSQSPSNKVTEKGKDVELRCDPISGHTALYWYRQSLGQGLEFLIYFQGNSAPDKSGLPSDRFSAERTGGSVSTLTIQRTQQEDSAVYLCASSFLNTEAFFGQGTRLTVV.

The chain uses TRBV20-1 and TRBJ1-2; D is ambiguous. CDR1 is DFQATT and CDR2 is SNEGSKA in the germline V gene (reference sequence). This CDR3 region has 15 residues. Trimming pared 3 bases from V and 4 bases from J, leaving 18 bases between. Here the CDR3 DNA reads TGCAGTGCTAGTGGGCCACCCCCCCTCGTCTATGGCTACACCTTC. This codes for CSASGPPPLVYGYTF.

This sequence joins TRBV15 and TRBJ1-1; TRBD1 might be the D (5 bases). Germline lookup yields CDR1 LNHNV and CDR2 YYDKDF (reference sequence). V shed 0 bases and J shed 7 bases, with 9 bases lying between them. This CDR3 region has 13 residues. CDR3 nucleotides: TGTGCCACCAGCAGAGATTACCAGGGTGAAGCTTTCTTT. Amino acids: CATSRDYQGEAFF.

The CDR3 DNA follows: TGTGCCAGTAGTGGAGGGTTGCGGGAGACCCAGTACTTC. Protein: CASSGGLRETQYF. The chain links TRBV19 to TRBJ2-5, with D perhaps matching TRBD2 (6 bases). V lost 5 bases to trimming and J lost 5 bases, with 12 bases between them. Per the germline V gene, CDR1 is LNHDA and CDR2 is SQIVND (reference sequence). This CDR3 has 13 amino acids.

J is TRBJ2-3 and V is TRBV24-1; the match to TRBD2 covers 8 bases. CDR1 is KGHDR, CDR2 SFDVKD, per germline. V was clipped by 3 bases and J by 2 bases; unmatched bases: 6. The CDR3 is made up of 16 amino acids. The CDR3 sequence is CATSDPAGGITDTQYF. In DNA, the CDR3 is TGTGCCACCAGTGATCCCGCGGGGGGAATCACAGATACGCAGTATTTT.

This chain links TRBV10-1 with TRBJ2-7, with a tentative D call TRBD2 (6 bases). V lost 11 bases, J lost 3 bases, and 17 bases lay in between. The length of the CDR3 is 13 residues. CDR1 is WNHNN, CDR2 SYGVQD, per germline (reference sequence). CDR3 residues: CALGWRGLYEQYF. In DNA, the CDR3 is TGCGCCCTGGGCTGGAGGGGCCTCTACGAGCAGTACTTC.

The chain joins TRBV5-1 to TRBJ2-4; 15 nucleotides match TRBD2. The germline CDR1 and CDR2 sequences are SGHRS and YFSETQ. V lost 4 bases to trimming and J lost 6 bases; unmatched junction nucleotides: 5. The CDR3 extends over 16 amino acids. The CDR3 sequence: CASSPGLAGGVNIQYF. CDR3 sequence (DNA): TGCGCCAGCAGCCCGGGACTAGCGGGGGGTGTAAACATTCAGTACTTC. The full variable domain, its missing parts supplied by reference TRBV5-1 and TRBJ2-4, is KAGVTQTPRYLIKTRGQQVTLSCSPISGHRSVSWYQQTPGQGLQFLFEYFSETQRNKGNFPGRFSGRQFSNSRSEMNVSTLELGDSALYLCASSPGLAGGVNIQYFGAGTRLSVL.

The genes are TRBV5-1 and TRBJ2-1; D is possibly TRBD2 (6 bases). This CDR3 is 15 amino acids long. Trimming left V 6 bases short and J 0 bases short, with 13 bases between. Germline CDR1 SGHRS, CDR2 YFSETQ. The CDR3 spells CASTGGNGSYNEQFF. The CDR3 DNA reads TGCGCCAGCACCGGAGGGAATGGCTCCTACAATGAGCAGTTCTTC.

This chain joins TRBV5-1 and TRBJ1-2, with no clear D. CDR3 length equals 17 residues. Trimming stripped 2 bases from V and 0 bases from J, with 17 bases between. The germline V gene encodes CDR1 SGHRS and CDR2 YFSETQ. In nucleotides, the CDR3 is TGCGCCAGCAGCTTAGTCTTCCAGGCTTCCGCTAACTATGGCTACACCTTC. The encoded protein is CASSLVFQASANYGYTF.

The chain has TRBV19 and TRBJ1-5; 9 nucleotides align to TRBD1. The CDR3 is made up of 16 amino acids. Germline V CDR1 and CDR2: LNHDA, SQIVND (reference sequence). The V gene end was trimmed by 4 bases and the J gene end by 0 bases; junction bases not matched to a gene: 4. The CDR3: CASSTGQGNSNQPQHF. The DNA for the CDR3 is TGTGCCAGTAGTACAGGACAGGGGAATAGCAATCAGCCCCAGCATTTT.

This chain joins TRBV24-1 and TRBJ2-3, with 11 bases fitting TRBD2. Germline values: CDR1 KGHDR, CDR2 SFDVKD. This CDR3 contains 17 residues. The ends lost 1 base at V and 5 bases at J; junction bases unmatched: 7. The CDR3 loop reads CATSDFASGGREDTQYF. In DNA form, the CDR3 reads TGTGCCACCAGTGATTTTGCTAGCGGGGGGAGGGAAGATACGCAGTATTTT.

The chain is built from TRBV9 and TRBJ1-6; D might be TRBD1 (5 bases). CDR3 length: 14 residues. V lost 2 bases to trimming and J lost 9 bases, with 12 bases between them. Germline lookup yields CDR1 SGDLS and CDR2 YYNGEE. CDR3 DNA sequence: TGTGCCAGCAGCGTGGGGGGTTGGGGTTCACCCCTCCACTTT. It encodes CASSVGGWGSPLHF.

The chain couples TRBV9 to TRBJ1-3, with D unresolved. The V gene lost 2 bases and the J gene lost 0 bases, with 9 bases spanning the gap. The germline CDR1 and CDR2 sequences are SGDLS and YYNGEE. The CDR3 spans 15 residues. CDR3 nucleotide sequence: TGTGCCAGCAGCGTGGAGGGCAACTCTGGAAACACCATATATTTT. Its protein is CASSVEGNSGNTIYF.

The V call is TRBV2, the J call TRBJ1-5; 7 bases are a match to TRBD1. The CDR3 extends over 14 amino acids. V shed 6 bases and J 5 bases; nucleotides not matched to a gene: 7. From germline, CDR1 is SNHLY and CDR2 FYNNEI. In DNA, the CDR3 is TGTGCCAGCAGGCACCGACAGGGCCATCAGCCCCAGCATTTT. Protein sequence: CASRHRQGHQPQHF.

This clone occurred once. For the CDR3, the DNA is TGTGCCAGCAGCCGGAGCGGACAGATCTACAATGAGCAGTTCTTC. This gives the protein CASSRSGQIYNEQFF. The J gene is TRBJ2-1, the V gene TRBV7-9, with D possibly being TRBD1 (6 bases). Trimming took 5 bases from V and 3 from J, leaving 14 bases between them. The length of the CDR3 is 15 residues. Germline lookup yields CDR1 SEHNR and CDR2 FQNEAQ (reference sequence).

The J gene is TRBJ1-5, the V gene TRBV7-9; 7 bases agree with TRBD1. CDR3 length: 15 residues. Germline V gene lookup returns CDR1 SEHNR and CDR2 FQNEAQ (reference sequence). V lost 6 bases, J lost 4 bases, and 9 bases stayed unmatched. CDR3 sequence: CASSIGGTVNQPQHF. As DNA, the CDR3 is TGTGCCAGCAGTATTGGGGGGACAGTAAATCAGCCCCAGCATTTT.